This TCR beta chain appears in the sequencing data of a study of T cells expressing NK-cell markers. Study context: Sorted CD3+CD56+NKG2C+, CD3+CD56+NKG2C- and CD3+CD56-NKG2C+ T cells provided the TCR beta repertoires. Study-wide results and limits: These clonotypes additionally ranked first within the CD3+CD56-NKG2C+ fraction of a handful of donors. Each of over 5 donors carried dominant NKG2C+ clonotypes accounting for about 1.0-8% of CD8+ T cells.

Per the germline V gene, CDR1 is SGHAT and CDR2 is FQNNGV. CDR3 length equals 18 residues. TCRdb reanalyzed the 5' RACE reads and collapses them to one entry per CDR3 protein, without DNA. This listing includes a few hundred thousand distinct CDR3 sequences. As regards this clonotype: Its antigen is undetermined.

The clonotype was recovered from a woman in her forties or fifties in good health. The sample comprised blood T cells: a sorted CD56 or NKG2C T cell subset, CD4+ or CD8+ T cells, or bulk PBMC T cells (not recorded which). The chain combines TRBV11-2 with TRBJ2-3; no DNA is available, so the TRBD1 call from TCRdb remains unchecked. The CDR3 protein is CASSLPGTPTVGADTQYF.